Below, 16 T cell receptor beta chains from the same sample are listed, as sequenced in a study of vaccination effects on CD4 cells after COVID-19. Profiling relied on immunoSEQ multiplex PCR, and the TCRdb table lists in-frame clones only, not all of them. In the table there are around 40,000 clones, around two thirds of which are singletons. These receptors are not linked to any known antigen. Before sequencing, viral peptide pools were used by the ViraFEST assay to expand antigen-specific CD4+ T cells. Subsequent to a culture period of roughly 11 days, CD4+ T cells were isolated. PCR-confirmed SARS-CoV-2 infection occurred in the person between March and December 2020. Sequenced here: CD4+ T cells from PBMCs cultured with a peptide pool, sampled before COVID-19 vaccination. The origin of the receptors is a human donor who had a prior SARS-CoV-2 infection.

The chain recombines TRBV4-3 with TRBJ2-1; 8 bases line up with TRBD2. This CDR3 has 14 residues. The germline gives CDR1 LGHNA, CDR2 YSLEER. Trimming cost V 4 bases and J 2 bases; bases outside gene matches: 1. The CDR3 spells CASSPGLAYNEQFF. CDR3 DNA sequence: TGCGCCAGCAGCCCGGGACTAGCCTACAATGAGCAGTTCTTC.

The V and J genes are TRBV18 and TRBJ1-2; TRBD1 matches 8 bases. V dropped 0 bases and J dropped 5; count of bases not matched to a gene: 5. CDR3 length: 15 amino acids. Germline V CDR1 and CDR2: KGHSH, LQKENI. The CDR3 DNA sequence: TGTGCCAGCTCACCACCGGGACAGGTATCTTATGGCTACACCTTC. Translated, it gives CASSPPGQVSYGYTF.

This chain uses TRBV18 with TRBJ2-7; D unresolved. Trimming pared 3 bases from V and 0 bases from J, leaving 9 bases between. This CDR3 comprises 14 residues. Germline CDR1 and CDR2: KGHSH and LQKENI. This chain's CDR3 is CASSPDRSSYEQYF. The CDR3 region has the DNA TGTGCCAGCTCACCGGACCGTAGCTCCTACGAGCAGTACTTC.

In this sample, this clone turned up a few times. The CDR3 DNA follows: TGCAGCGTTTGTAGTATGGGCGAGACCCAGTACTTC. Its translation: CSVCSMGETQYF. The V and J genes are TRBV29-1 and TRBJ2-5, with D unclear. The germline V gene encodes CDR1 SQVTM and CDR2 ANQGSEA. Between the trimmed V and J ends, which lost 5 bases and 5 bases, there was a span of 12 bases. The CDR3 runs to 12 residues.

This chain links TRBV2 with TRBJ1-2; 8 positions agree with TRBD1. The CDR3 runs to 14 residues. The ends lost 0 bases at V and 8 bases at J; junction bases unmatched: 5. Germline CDR1 and CDR2: SNHLY and FYNNEI. The CDR3 sequence is CASSEARGPWGYTF. The CDR3 region has the DNA TGTGCCAGCAGTGAAGCCAGGGGGCCATGGGGCTACACCTTC.

This clone occurred a few times. This rearrangement joins TRBV4-1 to TRBJ2-6; D call uncertain. This CDR3 spans 18 amino acids. V was shortened by 1 base and J by 2 bases, with 15 bases between the two germline ends. Germline-derived CDR1 and CDR2 are MGHRA and YSYEKL. This chain's CDR3 is CASSQVLRGRAGANVLTF. The CDR3 region has the DNA TGCGCCAGCAGCCAAGTCTTGAGAGGTCGAGCTGGGGCCAACGTCCTGACTTTC.

The chain couples TRBV5-4 to TRBJ2-3; D unclear. This CDR3 has 15 residues. Germline V gene data show CDR1 as SGHNT and CDR2 as YYREEE (reference sequence). V gave up 3 bases and J gave up 1 base, with 12 bases separating them. CDR3: CASSSDGDRTDTQYF. The DNA for the CDR3 is TGTGCCAGCAGCTCGGACGGAGACCGCACAGATACGCAGTATTTT.

The chain links TRBV5-1 to TRBJ2-3; 7 bases agree with TRBD2. V was pared by 4 bases and J by 4 bases, with 9 bases of the junction left unmatched. CDR3 length equals 15 residues. Germline lookup yields CDR1 SGHRS and CDR2 YFSETQ. CDR3 region: CASSIPSGGADTQYF. DNA for the CDR3: TGCGCCAGCAGCATCCCCAGTGGGGGGGCAGATACGCAGTATTTT. Full variable domain (remainder filled in from reference TRBV5-1 and TRBJ2-3): KAGVTQTPRYLIKTRGQQVTLSCSPISGHRSVSWYQQTPGQGLQFLFEYFSETQRNKGNFPGRFSGRQFSNSRSEMNVSTLELGDSALYLCASSIPSGGADTQYFGPGTRLTVL.

This chain joins TRBV13 and TRBJ2-1, with D unclear. Trimming pared 8 bases from V and 4 bases from J, leaving 15 bases between. This CDR3 spans 14 amino acids. CDR1 PRHDT and CDR2 FYEKMQ come from the germline V gene (reference sequence). The DNA for the CDR3 is TGTGCCAGCCGGGCCAGATCACTATACAATGAGCAGTTCTTC. This translates into CASRARSLYNEQFF.

The rearrangement links TRBV19 to TRBJ2-7; no clear D gene. Per germline, CDR1 LNHDA and CDR2 SQIVND (reference sequence). The V end lost 8 bases, the J end lost 0 bases, and 11 bases lay between the germline ends. This CDR3 contains 13 residues. The DNA for the CDR3 is TGTGCCAGTGCTGGGCCACTCTCCTACGAGCAGTACTTC. Its translation: CASAGPLSYEQYF.

The V and J genes are TRBV6-5 and TRBJ2-3, with D possibly TRBD2 on 6 matching bases. Germline V lookup: CDR1 MNHEY, CDR2 SVGAGI. CDR3 length: 14 residues. Trimming removed 6 bases at V and 2 bases at J, with 12 bases between. The DNA of the CDR3 is TGTGCCAGCAGCCCACGGGGGAACACAGATACGCAGTATTTT. Translated, it gives CASSPRGNTDTQYF.

The gene calls are TRBV6-2 or TRBV6-3 and TRBJ2-2; TRBD2 aligns across 10 bases. Germline lookup yields CDR1 MNHEY and CDR2 SVGEGT. The length of the CDR3 is 15 residues. The trim removed 5 bases at V and 3 bases at J, leaving 3 bases unmatched. Here the CDR3 reads CASSGGLADTGELFF. CDR3 in DNA: TGTGCCAGCAGTGGCGGACTAGCGGACACCGGGGAGCTGTTTTTT.

V and J are TRBV7-9 and TRBJ1-3, with D unresolved. In germline, CDR1 is SEHNR, CDR2 FQNEAQ (reference sequence). The CDR3 totals 18 residues. The V and J ends lost 4 bases and 0 bases respectively, with 19 bases between them. CDR3 sequence: CASSYIFLGKSSGNTIYF. The CDR3, as DNA: TGTGCCAGCAGCTATATCTTTCTAGGAAAAAGCTCTGGAAACACCATATATTTT.

The chain uses TRBV6-5 and TRBJ1-1, with D maybe TRBD1 (5 bases). Trimming cost V 6 bases and J 2 bases, with 10 bases left between them. Germline V gene sequence: CDR1 MNHEY, CDR2 SVGAGI. The length of the CDR3 is 13 residues. CDR3 DNA sequence: TGTGCCAGCAGACGGGACGGTAACACTGAAGCTTTCTTT. Protein: CASRRDGNTEAFF.

This chain connects TRBV5-1 to TRBJ2-1, with 9 positions matching TRBD1. Unmatched junction bases numbered 7, after V lost 6 bases and J lost 6 bases. Germline V gives CDR1 SGHRS, CDR2 YFSETQ. CDR3 length: 14 residues. The CDR3 sequence: CASTIGTGSNEQFF. As DNA, the CDR3 is TGCGCCAGCACCATCGGGACAGGGAGCAATGAGCAGTTCTTC.

The chain combines TRBV25-1 with TRBJ1-5, with 8 bases identical to TRBD1. CDR1 is MGHDK and CDR2 is SYGVNS in the germline V gene. The CDR3 is 16 residues long. Losses at the gene ends were 6 bases for V and 3 bases for J; bases not matched to a gene: 10. The CDR3 DNA reads TGTGCCAGCAGCCCCTCCGGGACAGGATTCAATCAGCCCCAGCATTTT. Translation gives CASSPSGTGFNQPQHF.